This TCR beta chain was retrieved from a study of cytomegalovirus exposure and HLA in healthy donors. The study, taken as a whole, reports: One later analysis reportedly identified an Asian-associated ancestry cluster that showed fewer N-insertions than the roughly 600-donor mean. Donor immune exposure was known only as CMV serostatus.

A word on this clone: The antigen is not known.

The PCR was carried out with 60 Vbeta primers and 13 Jbeta primers. In the original analysis: Roughly 10 million shared chains were among approximately 80 million unique TCR beta chains counted in a later analysis. The assay was immunoSEQ multiplex PCR, and TCRdb's table has in-frame clones only and misses some. Clone size and V and J calls were adopted from that table, with D and trimming inferred from the DNA. The data contain roughly 100,000 clones, roughly 60% of them singletons. V shed 2 bases and J 10 bases; nucleotides not matched to a gene: 4. The CDR3 runs 13 residues. Per germline, CDR1 MNHEY and CDR2 SVGAGI.

Sequencing was done on a sample of PBMCs. The rearrangement links TRBV6-5 to TRBJ2-1; 8 bases are shared with TRBD2. The source of this sequence is a boy aged 5-17 years in good health and CMV-seropositive. CDR3 nucleotides: TGTGCCAGCAGTTACAGGCCGGGGGGGGAGCAGTTCTTC. Its translation: CASSYRPGGEQFF.